The rows below give T cell receptor beta chains drawn from one sample of a study of T cells in localized non-small cell lung cancer. TCRdb's copy holds only in-frame clones and misses some; the assay was immunoSEQ multiplex PCR. The data show 27,000 or so clones, 82% seen once. The sequencing used peripheral blood, collected before any cancer treatment. These receptors were collected from a woman between 35 and 70 years old with stage I lung adenocarcinoma. Both conserved end residues are part of each CDR3. A D gene is named only where the DNA matches it firmly. Clone size appears in some rows only: once, few, many, or a class for an expanded clone.

clone_size	d_call	v_call	j_call	cdr3_aa	cdr3_nt
-	TRBD2	TRBV7-6	TRBJ2-7	CASSLGTSGEPYEQYF	TGTGCCAGCAGCTTAGGGACTAGCGGAGAACCTTACGAGCAGTACTTC
-	-	TRBV28	TRBJ2-7	CASSLAYEQYF	TGTGCCAGCAGTTTGGCCTACGAGCAGTACTTC
-	-	TRBV5-6	TRBJ1-4	CASSLEGPLGEKLFF	TGTGCCAGCAGCTTGGAGGGCCCCCTCGGGGAAAAACTGTTTTTT
once	TRBD1	TRBV6-5	TRBJ1-3	CASRPGQGNTIYF	TGTGCCAGCAGGCCGGGACAGGGAAACACCATATATTTT
-	-	TRBV11-2	TRBJ1-4	CASSLGQIATNEKLFF	TGTGCCAGCAGCTTAGGGCAGATAGCAACTAATGAAAAACTGTTTTTT
-	-	TRBV9	TRBJ2-7	CASSRNRGGVSEEQYF	TGTGCCAGCAGCCGAAACAGAGGGGGGGTTTCGGAAGAGCAGTACTTC
-	-	TRBV18	TRBJ2-3	CASSLWGDTQYF	TGTGCCAGCTCACTTTGGGGAGATACGCAGTATTTT
-	-	TRBV6-5	TRBJ2-3	CASRLGLGDTQYF	TGTGCCAGCAGATTAGGACTTGGGGATACGCAGTATTTT
once	TRBD1	TRBV5-4	TRBJ1-1	CASSLGGTGEAFF	TGTGCCAGCAGCTTGGGGGGGACAGGCGAAGCTTTCTTT
-	-	TRBV11-2	TRBJ1-1	CASSLVGGNTEAFF	TGTGCCAGCAGCTTGGTTGGGGGGAACACTGAAGCTTTCTTT
-	TRBD1	TRBV7-3	TRBJ2-7	CASSAPLKDRGSYEQYF	TGTGCCAGCAGCGCCCCGCTGAAAGACAGGGGGTCCTACGAGCAGTACTTC
-	-	TRBV11-2	TRBJ2-1	CASSLEVGGNTFF	TGTGCCAGCAGCTTAGAGGTTGGGGGAAACACGTTCTTC
few	-	TRBV12-2	TRBJ1-1	CASRSPETGGEWNTEAFF	TGTGCAAGTCGCTCTCCGGAGACAGGGGGCGAGTGGAACACTGAAGCTTTCTTT
-	-	TRBV19	TRBJ2-6	CASSIPRGAGANVLTF	TGTGCCAGTAGTATACCCAGGGGAGCTGGGGCCAACGTCCTGACTTTC
-	-	TRBV7-6	TRBJ1-1	CASSLGGGWTEAFF	TGTGCCAGCAGCTTGGGGGGGGGATGGACTGAAGCTTTCTTT
-	TRBD1	TRBV15	TRBJ1-5	CATSRGTGSNQPQHF	TGTGCCACCAGCAGGGGGACAGGGTCCAATCAGCCCCAGCATTTT
few	-	TRBV7-2	TRBJ1-6	CASSLAGPSSYNSPLHF	TGTGCCAGCAGCTTGGCGGGGCCCAGCTCCTATAATTCACCCCTCCACTTT
-	-	TRBV4-1	TRBJ1-2	CASSPDGSVYGYTF	TGCGCCAGCAGCCCGGACGGGTCCGTCTATGGCTACACCTTC
-	-	TRBV7-6	TRBJ2-3	CASSLAGLKADTQYF	TGTGCCAGCAGCTTAGCGGGACTCAAGGCAGATACGCAGTATTTT
-	-	TRBV5-6	TRBJ2-5	CASNLGGPPLGETQYF	TGTGCCAGCAACCTGGGTGGACCCCCCCTCGGCGAGACCCAGTACTTC
-	-	TRBV18	TRBJ1-5	CASSPLGAGNQPQHF	TGTGCCAGCTCACCTTTGGGGGCTGGAAATCAGCCCCAGCATTTT
-	-	TRBV10-3	TRBJ2-3	CAIRTDSTDTQYF	TGTGCCATCAGGACAGACAGCACAGATACGCAGTATTTT
-	-	TRBV15	TRBJ2-2	CATSPRQENTGELFF	TGTGCCACCAGCCCACGACAGGAGAACACCGGGGAGCTGTTTTTT
-	TRBD1	TRBV7-8	TRBJ2-3	CASSPDLGGTYTDTQYF	TGTGCCAGCAGCCCAGACCTAGGGGGCACCTACACAGATACGCAGTATTTT
-	-	TRBV7-6	TRBJ1-1	CASSLDRGGTEAFF	TGTGCCAGCAGCTTAGACCGAGGGGGCACTGAAGCTTTCTTT
-	TRBD2	TRBV11-2	TRBJ2-7	CASSLVAGGQEQYF	TGTGCCAGCAGCTTAGTTGCGGGGGGGCAGGAGCAGTACTTC
-	-	TRBV12-5	TRBJ2-5	CASGLSDDQYF	TGTGCTAGTGGTTTGAGCGACGACCAGTACTTC
-	-	TRBV18	TRBJ1-5	CASSPGEHQPQHF	TGTGCCAGCTCACCAGGGGAACATCAGCCCCAGCATTTT
-	TRBD1	TRBV6-4	TRBJ2-3	CASSDKGQRGGDTDTQYF	TGTGCCAGCAGTGACAAGGGACAGCGAGGCGGAGACACAGATACGCAGTATTTT
-	TRBD2	TRBV7-2	TRBJ2-3	CASSLDRGADTQYF	TGTGCCAGCAGCTTAGATCGGGGGGCAGATACGCAGTATTTT
-	-	TRBV7-8	TRBJ1-1	CASSLAGGNTEAFF	TGTGCCAGCAGCTTAGCGGGCGGGAACACTGAAGCTTTCTTT
medium-sized	-	TRBV29-1	TRBJ1-2	CSAWASGYTF	TGCAGCGCATGGGCCAGCGGCTACACCTTC
-	-	TRBV9	TRBJ2-2	CASSGTVATGELFF	TGTGCCAGCAGCGGCACAGTGGCCACCGGGGAGCTGTTTTTT
-	-	TRBV20-1	TRBJ2-7	CYGTNYEQYF	TGTTACGGGACAAACTACGAGCAGTACTTC
-	-	TRBV19	TRBJ2-6	CASSIMVGDGGANVLTF	TGTGCCAGTAGTATAATGGTCGGGGACGGTGGGGCCAACGTCCTGACTTTC
once	TRBD1	TRBV5-1	TRBJ1-4	CASSPGTAATNEKLFF	TGCGCCAGCAGCCCGGGGACAGCCGCAACTAATGAAAAACTGTTTTTT
-	-	TRBV9	TRBJ2-6	CASSTGSSGANVLTF	TGTGCCAGCAGCACCGGGTCCTCCGGGGCCAACGTCCTGACTTTC
few	TRBD1	TRBV7-9	TRBJ1-6	CASSLPGQGAGSNSPLHF	TGTGCCAGCAGCTTACCGGGACAGGGGGCAGGGAGTAATTCACCCCTCCACTTT
-	TRBD1	TRBV19	TRBJ2-2	CASSIPPGGAGELFF	TGTGCCAGTAGTATCCCCCCAGGGGGTGCCGGGGAGCTGTTTTTT
-	-	TRBV9	TRBJ1-2	CASSVAAGDKGYTF	TGTGCCAGCAGCGTAGCTGCAGGGGACAAGGGCTACACCTTC
-	-	TRBV30	TRBJ1-3	CAWSSIGGAGNTIYF	TGTGCCTGGAGTTCGATCGGGGGGGCTGGAAACACCATATATTTT
-	TRBD1	TRBV5-8	TRBJ1-6	CASSFRTGANSPLHF	TGTGCCAGCAGCTTCCGGACAGGGGCCAATTCACCCCTCCACTTT
-	TRBD1	TRBV7-2	TRBJ1-5	CASSRDRGYQPQHF	TGTGCCAGCAGCCGGGACAGGGGGTATCAGCCCCAGCATTTT
-	-	TRBV18	TRBJ1-3	CASSPAEAGGNTIYF	TGTGCCAGCTCACCCGCGGAAGCGGGAGGAAACACCATATATTTT
-	TRBD1	TRBV7-9	TRBJ2-5	CASSLDETGGGETQYF	TGTGCCAGCAGCTTAGACGAGACAGGGGGCGGGGAGACCCAGTACTTC
-	-	TRBV7-6	TRBJ1-1	CASSLDGPYTEAFF	TGTGCCAGCAGCCTGGACGGACCCTACACTGAAGCTTTCTTT
-	-	TRBV9	TRBJ1-2	CASSGGGQQGSSLGYTF	TGTGCCAGCAGCGGGGGTGGGCAGCAAGGTTCTTCACTGGGCTACACCTTC
-	-	TRBV7-2	TRBJ1-5	CASSLVGTAYSNQPQHF	TGTGCCAGCAGCTTAGTTGGAACAGCGTATAGCAATCAGCCCCAGCATTTT